This TCR beta chain was captured in a study of blood T cell repertoires in COVID-19. Study at large: Specimens from acute and convalescent COVID-19 originated in the United States, Italy and Spain. The cDNA or gDNA used as material had been derived from T cells, B-cell-depleted T cells, or PBMCs.

The sample holds one count of this clone. J lost 2 bases, V lost 4 bases, and 1 base had no gene match. The CDR3 has 14 residues. Germline V lookup: CDR1 SGHRS, CDR2 YFSETQ. In the original analysis: The authors estimated nucleated cell counts from reference gene primer amplification. Data came from immunoSEQ multiplex PCR; TCRdb stores just in-frame clones and leaves some out. The DNA was the basis for D and trimming; V, J and clone size are from that table. The repertoire holds approximately 58,000 clones, with approximately 81% as singletons. The sequence came from a man in his forties or fifties with active COVID-19. Sequences were obtained from peripheral blood. V and J are TRBV5-1 and TRBJ2-2, with TRBD2 matching 8 bases. DNA of the CDR3: TGCGCCAGCAGCACTAGCGGTAACACCGGGGAGCTGTTTTTT. Translation gives CASSTSGNTGELFF.